The 5 T cell receptor beta chains presented below share a single source sample, sequenced in a study of identifying expanded T cells in peripheral blood. Data came from immunoSEQ multiplex PCR; TCRdb stores just in-frame clones and leaves some out. This table has 100,000 to 150,000 clones, about four fifths appearing once. What was sequenced was blood. Source of these receptors: a person aged 18 to 75 in good health.

The rearrangement uses TRBV4-3 and TRBJ1-4; D is undetermined. V gave up 5 bases and J gave up 6 bases, with 16 bases separating them. This CDR3 contains 15 residues. Germline CDR1 LGHNA, CDR2 YSLEER. This chain's CDR3 is CASSFWRLDDEKLFF. The CDR3 DNA sequence: TGCGCCAGCAGCTTCTGGAGGTTGGACGATGAAAAACTGTTTTTT.

The rearrangement links TRBV30 to TRBJ2-7, with D perhaps assigned TRBD1 or TRBD2 (5 bases each). The CDR3 runs to 20 residues. CDR1 is GTSNPN, CDR2 SVGIG, per germline (reference sequence). Trimming cost V 0 bases and J 2 bases, with 29 bases left between them. CDR3 sequence (DNA): TGTGCCTGGAGTGTTTACCCCCGGGGCAGTGAGGGCTTTGCGCCCTACGAGCAGTACTTC. It translates to CAWSVYPRGSEGFAPYEQYF. The entire variable domain, with the rest obtained from reference TRBV30 and TRBJ2-7, is as follows: SQTIHQWPATLVQPVGSPLSLECTVEGTSNPNLYWYRQAAGRGLQLLFYSVGIGQISSEVPQNLSASRPQDRQFILSSKKLLLSDSGFYLCAWSVYPRGSEGFAPYEQYFGPGTRLTVT.

This clone was counted once. V and J are TRBV7-9 and TRBJ2-2; D remains ambiguous. The germline V gene has CDR1 SEHNR and CDR2 FQNEAQ (reference sequence). The CDR3 consists of 12 residues. Trimming stripped 4 bases from V and 9 bases from J, with 9 bases between. The chain's CDR3 is CASSSNPRELFF. DNA of the CDR3: TGTGCCAGCAGCTCCAATCCAAGGGAGCTGTTTTTT.

This chain connects TRBV25-1 to TRBJ1-3; maybe TRBD1 (6 bases). The CDR3 loop spans 16 amino acids. CDR1 and CDR2 (germline): MGHDK, SYGVNS. Trimming left V 5 bases short and J 0 bases short, with 14 bases between. The DNA of the CDR3 is TGTGCCAGCAGTCCCGCCGGGACATACTCTGGAAACACCATATATTTT. Protein: CASSPAGTYSGNTIYF.

V and J are TRBV18 and TRBJ1-3; D call uncertain. V gave up 2 bases and J gave up 0 bases, with 11 bases separating them. Germline CDR1 KGHSH, CDR2 LQKENI. This CDR3 comprises 16 residues. The CDR3 protein is CASSPFDGTSGNTIYF. The DNA for the CDR3 is TGTGCCAGCTCACCATTTGACGGAACCTCTGGAAACACCATATATTTT.